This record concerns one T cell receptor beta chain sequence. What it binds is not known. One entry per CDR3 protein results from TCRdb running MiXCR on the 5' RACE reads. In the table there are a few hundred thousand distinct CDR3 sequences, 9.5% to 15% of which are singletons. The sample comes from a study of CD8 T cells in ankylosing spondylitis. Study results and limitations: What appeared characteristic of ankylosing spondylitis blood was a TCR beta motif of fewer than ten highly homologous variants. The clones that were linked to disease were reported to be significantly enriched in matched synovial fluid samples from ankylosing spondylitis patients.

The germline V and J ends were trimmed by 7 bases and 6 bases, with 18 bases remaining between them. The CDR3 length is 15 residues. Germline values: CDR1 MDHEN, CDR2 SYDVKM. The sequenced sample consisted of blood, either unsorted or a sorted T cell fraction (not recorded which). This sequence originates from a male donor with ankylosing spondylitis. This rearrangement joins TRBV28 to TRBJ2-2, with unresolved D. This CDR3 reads CASTKLRVDAGELFF. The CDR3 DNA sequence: TGTGCCAGCACCAAACTTAGGGTCGATGCCGGGGAGCTGTTTTTT.